One and the same sample provided the 20 T cell receptor beta chains below, sequenced in a study of blood T cell repertoires in COVID-19. Clones were sequenced by immunoSEQ multiplex PCR, and TCRdb holds only the in-frame ones, with some missing. The data show approximately 150,000 clones, 82% seen once. Specimen: peripheral blood. Receptors originate from a woman between 70 and 85 years old with acute or convalescent COVID-19.

V is TRBV19 and J is TRBJ2-7, with 8 bases matching TRBD1. The trim removed 7 bases at V and 2 bases at J, leaving 7 bases unmatched. The CDR3 totals 14 residues. Germline lookup yields CDR1 LNHDA and CDR2 SQIVND (reference sequence). CDR3 in DNA: TGTGCCAGTACCTCCCGGGACAGGCCCTACGAGCAGTACTTC. Its protein product is CASTSRDRPYEQYF.

The chain combines TRBV29-1 with TRBJ1-2, with TRBD1 matching 7 bases. V gave up 3 bases and J gave up 4 bases; unmatched junction bases: 14. CDR3 size: 16 residues. CDR1 SQVTM and CDR2 ANQGSEA come from the germline V gene. The CDR3 DNA reads as TGCAGCGTTGATTCGGGACAGAGCCTTCTTGCCTATGGCTACACCTTC. Amino acid sequence: CSVDSGQSLLAYGYTF.

This clone was counted once. The genes are TRBV3-1 (or the pseudogene TRBV3-2) and TRBJ2-5; the D gene is possibly TRBD2 (5 bases). The germline V gene has CDR1 LGHDT and CDR2 YNNKEL (reference sequence). V was pared by 4 bases and J by 2 bases, with 11 bases between. CDR3 length equals 14 residues. The DNA for the CDR3 is TGTGCCAGCAGCCTCCCGGACTGGCAAGAGACCCAGTACTTC. Encoded protein: CASSLPDWQETQYF.

This clone has just a few counts. The rearrangement uses TRBV30 and TRBJ2-7; unclear D gene. The CDR3 contains 15 residues. Germline CDR1 GTSNPN, CDR2 SVGIG (reference sequence). The ends were cut back, 1 base at V and 3 bases at J, with 16 bases in the middle. CDR3 amino acids: CAWSDAVTPVYEQYF. DNA for the CDR3: TGTGCCTGGAGTGATGCGGTCACGCCGGTCTACGAGCAGTACTTC.

This clone was found a few times. The chain employs TRBV7-3 and TRBJ1-2, with D unresolved. Germline loops: CDR1 SGHTA, CDR2 FQGTGA. With 0 bases removed from V and 5 bases from J, the gap between germline ends came to 7 bases. The CDR3 spans 13 residues. The CDR3 sequence is CASSLTAGYGYTF. The CDR3 DNA follows: TGTGCCAGCAGCTTAACCGCAGGATATGGCTACACCTTC.

CDR3 in amino acids: CASSRGLGLAGDEQYF. DNA for the CDR3: TGTGCCAGCAGCCGGGGGTTAGGCCTAGCGGGGGACGAGCAGTACTTC. The gene calls are TRBV5-5 and TRBJ2-7; 10 bases match TRBD2. J was trimmed by 5 bases and V by 4 bases; bases with no gene match: 12. CDR3 length equals 16 residues. CDR1 and CDR2 (germline): SGHKS, YYEKEE (reference sequence).

The chain is built from TRBV10-3 and TRBJ1-2; a weak D match, TRBD1 (5 bases). CDR3 size: 15 residues. Germline CDR1 is ENHRY and CDR2 is SYGVKD. V gave up 2 bases and J gave up 4 bases, with 14 bases separating them. CDR3 sequence reads: CAISEGLGEGYGYTF. The CDR3 bases are TGTGCCATCAGTGAGGGATTAGGGGAGGGCTATGGCTACACCTTC.

The chain employs TRBV28 and TRBJ2-7; D might be TRBD2 (7 bases). V shed 5 bases and J shed 3 bases, with 17 bases lying between them. The CDR3 runs 15 residues. Germline V gene sequence: CDR1 MDHEN, CDR2 SYDVKM. The CDR3 bases are TGTGCCAGCAGTGATCGCGGGGGCGCGCGCTACGAGCAGTACTTC. Translation: CASSDRGGARYEQYF.

The chain links TRBV12-3 or TRBV12-4 to TRBJ1-2; 7 positions match TRBD1. Trimming at V came to 4 bases and at J to 8 bases, leaving 7 bases not matched to a gene. The CDR3 loop spans 13 amino acids. Here the CDR3 DNA reads TGTGCCAGCAGTTCACAGGGGTTTGGAGGCTACACCTTC. Translation: CASSSQGFGGYTF.

V and J are TRBV7-8 and TRBJ2-7; 7 bases align to TRBD2. Germline V gene lookup returns CDR1 SGHVS and CDR2 FQNEAQ. This CDR3 has 17 residues. J was trimmed by 2 bases and V by 5 bases; bases with no gene match: 15. In DNA, the CDR3 is TGTGCCAGCAGCCCCCGGGGTGGAGCGGGGCTTACCTACGAGCAGTACTTC. It yields the protein CASSPRGGAGLTYEQYF.

The rearrangement joins TRBV29-1 to TRBJ1-2, with a weak D call TRBD1 (6 bases). CDR1 is SQVTM, CDR2 ANQGSEA, per germline. With 3 bases removed from V and 4 bases from J, the gap between germline ends came to 12 bases. CDR3 length: 13 residues. Here the CDR3 DNA reads TGCAGCGTTGAGACACTCAGGGGCTATGGCTACACCTTC. Protein sequence: CSVETLRGYGYTF. Supplemented by reference TRBV29-1 and TRBJ1-2, the full variable domain reads SAVISQKPSRDICQRGTSLTIQCQVDSQVTMMFWYRQQPGQSLTLIATANQGSEATYESGFVIDKFPISRPNLTFSTLTVSNMSPEDSSIYLCSVETLRGYGYTFGSGTRLTVV.

This chain joins TRBV6-1 and TRBJ1-5; D might be TRBD1 (5 bases). V was pared by 2 bases and J by 0 bases, with 8 bases between. Germline V gives CDR1 MNHNS, CDR2 SASEGT. The CDR3 consists of 15 residues. CDR3 protein: CASSERGYSNQPQHF. The CDR3 nucleotides read TGTGCCAGCAGTGAAAGGGGATATAGCAATCAGCCCCAGCATTTT.

The V call is TRBV14, the J call TRBJ1-2; D is unclear. CDR3 length: 16 residues. V dropped 0 bases and J dropped 8 bases, with 19 bases sitting between them. Germline V gene lookup returns CDR1 SGHDN and CDR2 FVKESK. The CDR3 DNA reads TGTGCCAGCAGCCAAGACCTTGGTCCCGGGGTGGAAGGCTACACCTTC. Translation gives CASSQDLGPGVEGYTF.

V usage is TRBV4-3 and J usage is TRBJ1-2, with D possibly TRBD1 on 5 matching bases. With 3 bases removed from V and 7 bases from J, the gap between germline ends came to 9 bases. The CDR3 contains 12 residues. Germline-derived CDR1 and CDR2 are LGHNA and YSLEER. CDR3: CASSHVGGGYTF. The CDR3 DNA reads as TGCGCCAGCAGCCACGTCGGGGGTGGCTACACCTTC.

The rearrangement uses TRBV29-1 and TRBJ2-1; a weak D match, TRBD2 (5 bases). The CDR3 spans 14 residues. Deletions cut 4 bases from V and 2 bases from J, with 12 bases between. Looked up from germline, CDR1 is SQVTM and CDR2 is ANQGSEA. This CDR3 reads CSVAIGLAYNEQFF. The CDR3 DNA sequence: TGCAGCGTTGCCATCGGACTTGCCTACAATGAGCAGTTCTTC.

The V gene is TRBV18, the J gene TRBJ2-2; the match to TRBD2 covers 11 bases. CDR3 length equals 18 residues. CDR1 and CDR2 (germline): KGHSH, LQKENI. The junction had 6 bases not matched to a gene; V was cut back by 3 bases and J by 0 bases. For the CDR3, the DNA is TGTGCCAGCTCACCCTGGCTAGCGGGGGGAACGAACACCGGGGAGCTGTTTTTT. Translating gives CASSPWLAGGTNTGELFF.

This clone appeared a single time. The rearrangement links TRBV7-3 to TRBJ2-1; the D gene is possibly TRBD1 (6 bases). Germline loops: CDR1 SGHTA, CDR2 FQGTGA. The V gene lost 0 bases and the J gene lost 1 base, with 10 bases spanning the gap. There are 16 residues in the CDR3. Here the CDR3 reads CASSLTGDKSYNEQFF. The DNA of the CDR3 is TGTGCCAGCAGCTTAACCGGGGACAAGTCCTACAATGAGCAGTTCTTC.

The rearrangement links TRBV15 to TRBJ2-1; 9 bases map to TRBD2. CDR1 LNHNV and CDR2 YYDKDF come from the germline V gene (reference sequence). The J segment lost 8 bases and the V segment lost 0 bases, leaving 5 bases of the junction unmatched. The CDR3 loop spans 15 amino acids. The CDR3 sequence is CATSRDGTSLDEQFF. DNA of the CDR3: TGTGCCACCAGCAGAGATGGGACTAGCCTCGATGAGCAGTTCTTC.

V and J are TRBV6-2 or TRBV6-3 and TRBJ2-3; maybe TRBD2 (5 bases). Trimming shortened V by 5 bases and J by 13 bases, and 16 bases separated the two germline ends. This CDR3 has 12 amino acids. Germline V gene data show CDR1 as MNHEY and CDR2 as SVGEGT. The CDR3 DNA sequence: TGTGCCAGCAGTGCAGGAGAGGGCCAAGAGTATTTT. Residues: CASSAGEGQEYF.

The V and J genes are TRBV27 and TRBJ2-1, with a possible D match to TRBD2 (5 bases). Germline CDR1 is MNHEY and CDR2 is SMNVEV (reference sequence). This CDR3 region has 14 residues. Deletions cut 0 bases from V and 7 bases from J, with 10 bases between. CDR3 sequence (DNA): TGTGCCAGCAGTTTATCGAGGGCGGTAAATGAGCAGTTCTTC. Encoded protein: CASSLSRAVNEQFF.